Below are 5 T cell receptor beta chains sequenced from a single sample in a study of patients and donors after allogeneic stem cell transplantation. TCRdb analysed the RT-PCR reads with MiXCR anew, one entry per CDR3 protein. The sample records about 960,000 distinct CDR3 sequences, 15% to 20% being singletons. Specimen: blood, either unsorted or a sorted T cell fraction (not recorded which). The receptors come from a human donor who was either an allogeneic HSCT recipient or a stem cell or donor lymphocyte infusion donor (not recorded which). It is not recorded whose cells these are; they may come from a transplant donor.

This clonotype was observed a few times. The chain has TRBV6-1 and TRBJ1-1; no reliable D call. CDR1 and CDR2 (germline): MNHNS, SASEGT. The CDR3 has 14 amino acids. V was shortened by 3 bases and J by 9 bases, with 17 bases between the two germline ends. The CDR3 DNA sequence: TGTGCCAGCAGTGACGTCCTGCTGGGCGCCAAAGCTTTCTTT. Translation: CASSDVLLGAKAFF.

The chain carries TRBV9 and TRBJ2-2; 9 positions agree with TRBD1. V shed 4 bases, J shed 6 bases, and the junction held 10 bases outside the gene matches. CDR1 SGDLS and CDR2 YYNGEE come from the germline V gene. CDR3 length equals 16 residues. DNA for the CDR3: TGTGCCAGCAGCCCACGTGGGGACAGGGAGGCCGGGGAGCTGTTTTTT. Translated, it gives CASSPRGDREAGELFF. Full variable domain (missing parts from reference TRBV9 and TRBJ2-2): DSGVTQTPKHLITATGQRVTLRCSPRSGDLSVYWYQQSLDQGLQFLIQYYNGEERAKGNILERFSAQQFPDLHSELNLSSLELGDSALYFCASSPRGDREAGELFFGEGSRLTVL.

This chain links TRBV15 with TRBJ2-1; 11 bases line up with TRBD1. V dropped 4 bases and J dropped 7; count of bases not matched to a gene: 9. The CDR3 sequence is 16 residues long. The germline V gene has CDR1 LNHNV and CDR2 YYDKDF (reference sequence). CDR3 in amino acids: CATSNEDRGLGNEQFF. CDR3 nucleotide sequence: TGTGCCACCAGCAATGAGGACAGGGGGCTTGGGAATGAGCAGTTCTTC.

The V call is TRBV20-1, the J call TRBJ2-1; 7 nucleotides align to TRBD2. V was clipped by 0 bases and J by 5 bases; unmatched bases: 7. Germline-derived CDR1 and CDR2 are DFQATT and SNEGSKA (reference sequence). The CDR3 spans 15 residues. Here the CDR3 reads CSARDLLADHNEQFF. The CDR3, as DNA: TGCAGTGCTAGAGATTTGCTAGCGGATCACAATGAGCAGTTCTTC.

The rearrangement links TRBV24-1 to TRBJ2-7; D may be TRBD1 (6 bases). This CDR3 contains 15 residues. The germline V gene encodes CDR1 KGHDR and CDR2 SFDVKD. V was shortened by 4 bases and J by 0 bases, with 12 bases between the two germline ends. In DNA form, the CDR3 reads TGTGCCACCAGTGAAGGATTAGGGGGCTCCTACGAGCAGTACTTC. Amino acid sequence: CATSEGLGGSYEQYF.